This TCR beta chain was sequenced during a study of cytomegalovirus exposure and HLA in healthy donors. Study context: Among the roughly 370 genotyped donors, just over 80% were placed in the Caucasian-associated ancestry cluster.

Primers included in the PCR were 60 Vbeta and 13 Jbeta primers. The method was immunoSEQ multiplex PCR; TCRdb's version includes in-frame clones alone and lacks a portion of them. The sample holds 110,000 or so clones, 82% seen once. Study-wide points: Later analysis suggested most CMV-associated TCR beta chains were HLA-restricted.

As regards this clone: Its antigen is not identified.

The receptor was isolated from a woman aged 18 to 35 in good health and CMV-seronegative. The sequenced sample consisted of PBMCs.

The CDR3 bases are TGTGCCAGCAGTGAATTGAGAGGGGGTCTCAATGAGCAGTTCTTC. Translating gives CASSELRGGLNEQFF. The chain is built from TRBV2 and TRBJ2-1; D is perhaps TRBD1 (6 bases). Trimming removed 2 bases from V and 6 bases from J, with 14 bases in between. The CDR3 loop spans 15 amino acids. The germline gives CDR1 SNHLY, CDR2 FYNNEI.